This T cell receptor (beta chain) is from a study of regulatory T cells in long-lasting Graves disease. On the study more broadly: The antithyroid drugs taken by newly diagnosed Graves' patients had been used for under 3 months.

Time point indicated: newly diagnosed GD, antithyroid drugs for less than 3 months. PBMCs were the source of the RNA used for TCR sequencing. Libraries of TCR beta came from iRepertoire HTBI primers plus Arm-PCR of CDR3 regions. TCRdb fed the multiplex PCR reads into MiXCR, producing one record per CDR3 protein. The sample carries around 450,000 distinct CDR3 sequences, about 16% recorded once. Per the germline V gene, CDR1 is SNHLY and CDR2 is FYNNEI. Trimming took 8 bases from V and 4 from J, leaving 15 bases between them. The length of the CDR3 is 14 residues. This clonotype was observed at least ten times. These data also featured in a second study, about T cells in Graves' hyperthyroidism and ophthalmopathy. That source adds: The diagnoses drew upon clinical symptoms, serum thyroxine and TRAb, thyroid ultrasound and orbital computed tomography.

This sequence originates from a man in his forties or fifties with Graves disease. Sample: peripheral blood mononuclear cells (PBMCs), taken at new diagnosis, from a patient treated with antithyroid drugs. This sequence joins TRBV2 and TRBJ1-5; D might be TRBD1 (6 bases). The CDR3 region has the DNA TGTGCCAGCGGGGAACAGGGTTTTAATCAGCCCCAGCATTTT. It is translated as CASGEQGFNQPQHF. The whole variable domain, filled in from reference TRBV2 and TRBJ1-5, reads EPEVTQTPSHQVTQMGQEVILRCVPISNHLYFYWYRQILGQKVEFLVSFYNNEISEKSEIFDDQFSVERPDGSNFTLKIRSTKLEDSAMYFCASGEQGFNQPQHFGDGTRLSIL.